The sequence of this T cell receptor (beta chain) was determined in a study of early T cells in non-severe SARS-CoV-2 infection. About the study: Sequencing of bulk RNA from unsorted whole blood was done, without chain pairing.

The table lists this clonotype with many counts. Individual cDNA molecules were tagged with unique molecular identifiers. TCRdb re-called the 5' RACE reads through MiXCR, storing one row per CDR3 protein. The sample lists fewer than 60,000 distinct CDR3 sequences, over 3.5% occurring once. Trimming took off 4 bases at V and 1 base at J, with 3 bases between the two ends. Germline assignment: CDR1 SGHRS and CDR2 YFSETQ. The CDR3 spans 13 residues. Material for sequencing was whole blood. This receptor was obtained from an adult who was a healthcare worker with PCR-confirmed SARS-CoV-2 infection or an uninfected control (not recorded which). The chain couples TRBV5-1 to TRBJ2-6; D call uncertain. CDR3: CASSGSGANVLTF. The CDR3, as DNA: TGCGCCAGCAGCGGGTCTGGGGCCAACGTCCTGACTTTC.